This T cell receptor (beta chain) derives from a study of cytomegalovirus exposure and HLA in healthy donors. Vbeta (60) and Jbeta (13) primers were used in the PCR. Only in-frame clones appear in the TCRdb table, and some are missing; sequencing was by immunoSEQ multiplex PCR. The data show some 220,000 clones, more than 70% seen once. In regard to this clone: Its antigen is not identified.

Study observations and caveats: An assumption of roughly uniform sequencing depth across donors underlay the presence/absence analyses. For most TCR beta V segments, an earlier analysis put the productive rate at about 90% or about 30% of the time. By a later analysis, the bulk of CMV-associated TCR beta chains appeared HLA-restricted.

The length of the CDR3 is 15 residues. The V gene's germline CDR1 is SGHDN and CDR2 FVKESK. With 2 bases clipped from V and 10 bases from J, the junction kept 8 bases outside the gene matches. Sequenced material: PBMCs. The gene calls are TRBV14 and TRBJ1-6; 7 bases agree with TRBD1. The source is a boy aged 5 to 17 in good health and CMV-seronegative. The CDR3 spells CASSQLTGVSSPLHF. The DNA of the CDR3 is TGTGCCAGCAGCCAATTAACAGGGGTCAGCTCACCCCTCCACTTT.